This TCR beta chain is from a study of shared clonotypes between healthy human individuals. Clones were read by immunoSEQ multiplex PCR, and TCRdb kept only the in-frame ones, dropping some. The table has 1.5 million to 2.5 million clones, about 95% seen once. Naive CD8 cells comprised CD45RO-negative, CCR7-positively selected cells, excluding terminally differentiated effector memory CD45RA+ cells. The germline gives CDR1 SEHNR, CDR2 FQNEAQ (reference sequence). This CDR3 is 16 amino acids long. J was trimmed by 3 bases and V by 6 bases; bases with no gene match: 8. This sequence joins TRBV7-9 and TRBJ2-3; the match to TRBD2 covers 11 bases. This clonotype was obtained from a man younger than 35 in good health. Material: naive CD8+ T cells sorted from blood. The CDR3 DNA follows: TGTGCCAGCAGGGAAACTAGCGGGAGTTTAACAGATACGCAGTATTTT. Its translation is CASRETSGSLTDTQYF. The whole variable domain, remainder taken from reference TRBV7-9 and TRBJ2-3, is DTGVSQNPRHKITKRGQNVTFRCDPISEHNRLYWYRQTLGQGPEFLTYFQNEAQLEKSRLLSDRFSAERPKGSFSTLEIQRTEQGDSAMYLCASRETSGSLTDTQYFGPGTRLTVL.